The following is a T cell receptor (beta chain) sequence with its context. Its specificity is not known. The record originates from a study of shared clonotypes between healthy human individuals. General study results and limits: Clonotype sharing among donors was thought likely to change with sequencing depth. In having few donors, the study represented limited genetic and exposure-history diversity. It was the non-shared clonotypes that had lower generation probabilities than clonotypes shared by all four donors.

The V segment lost 3 bases and the J segment 0 bases; nucleotides outside the gene matches: 8. CDR1 is LNHDA and CDR2 is SQIVND in the germline V gene (reference sequence). This CDR3 is 17 amino acids long. Using immunoSEQ multiplex PCR, the repertoire was profiled, and TCRdb retains in-frame clones only, with some absent. Counted here are fewer than 1.4 million clones, more than 75% occurring once; the ten biggest clones make up 0.6% to 0.7%. The receptor's source is a man aged 18 to 29 in good health. Some clones in this sample may be carry-over from other donors' samples. V is TRBV19 and J is TRBJ1-2, with TRBD1 identical over 9 bases. Material for sequencing was memory CD4+ T cells from PBMCs. Subset specified: CD45RA-negative fraction. CDR3 in amino acids: CASSMAGTGTPNYGYTF. The CDR3, as DNA: TGTGCCAGTAGTATGGCCGGGACAGGGACTCCTAACTATGGCTACACCTTC.